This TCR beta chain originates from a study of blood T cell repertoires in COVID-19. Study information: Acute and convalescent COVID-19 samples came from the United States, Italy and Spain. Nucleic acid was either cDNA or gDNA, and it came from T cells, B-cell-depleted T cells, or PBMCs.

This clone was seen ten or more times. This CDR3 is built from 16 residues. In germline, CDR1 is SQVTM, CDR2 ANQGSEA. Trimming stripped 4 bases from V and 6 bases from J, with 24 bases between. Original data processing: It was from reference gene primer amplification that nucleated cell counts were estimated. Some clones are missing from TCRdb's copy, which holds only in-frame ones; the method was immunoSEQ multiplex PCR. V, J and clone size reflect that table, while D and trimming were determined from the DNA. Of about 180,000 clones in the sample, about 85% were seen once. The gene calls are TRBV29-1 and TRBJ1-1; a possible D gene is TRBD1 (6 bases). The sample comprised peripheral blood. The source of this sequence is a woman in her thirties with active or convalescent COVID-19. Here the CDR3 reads CSVVPRDIALSAEAFF. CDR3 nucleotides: TGCAGCGTTGTCCCCCGGGACATAGCTTTATCCGCTGAAGCTTTCTTT.